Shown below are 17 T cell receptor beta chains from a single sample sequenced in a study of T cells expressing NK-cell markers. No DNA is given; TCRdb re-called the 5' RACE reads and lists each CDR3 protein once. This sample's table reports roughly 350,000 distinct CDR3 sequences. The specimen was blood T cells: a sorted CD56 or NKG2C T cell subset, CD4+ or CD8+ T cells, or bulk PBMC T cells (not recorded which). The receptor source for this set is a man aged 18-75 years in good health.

The CDR3: CASSFDSQETQYF. The chain uses TRBV5-1 and TRBJ2-5; TCRdb returns TRBD1, unconfirmable since there is no DNA. This CDR3 comprises 13 residues. Germline loops: CDR1 SGHRS, CDR2 YFSETQ.

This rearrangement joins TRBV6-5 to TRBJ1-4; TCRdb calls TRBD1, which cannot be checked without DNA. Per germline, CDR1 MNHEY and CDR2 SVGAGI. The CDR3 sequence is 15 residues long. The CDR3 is CASSHRQRESEKLFF.

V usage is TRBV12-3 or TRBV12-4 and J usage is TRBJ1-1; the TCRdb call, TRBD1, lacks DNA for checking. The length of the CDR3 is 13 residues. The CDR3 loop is CASWDSLRRVAFF.

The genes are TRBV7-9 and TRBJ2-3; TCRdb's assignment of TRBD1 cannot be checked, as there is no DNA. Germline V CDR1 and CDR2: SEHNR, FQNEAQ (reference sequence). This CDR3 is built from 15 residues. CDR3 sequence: CASSRTGGSTDTQYF.

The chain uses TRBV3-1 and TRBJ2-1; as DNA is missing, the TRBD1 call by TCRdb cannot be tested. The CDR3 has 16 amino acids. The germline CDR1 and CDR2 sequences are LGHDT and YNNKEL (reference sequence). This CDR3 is CVSSQEYGGSRNEQFF.

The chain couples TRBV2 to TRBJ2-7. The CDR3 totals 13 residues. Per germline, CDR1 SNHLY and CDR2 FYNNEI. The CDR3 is CASSGQTVWEQYF.

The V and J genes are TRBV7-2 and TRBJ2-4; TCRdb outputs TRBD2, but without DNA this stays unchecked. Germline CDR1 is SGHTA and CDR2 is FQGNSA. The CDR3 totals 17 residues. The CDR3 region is CASSLALRGGAKNIQYF.

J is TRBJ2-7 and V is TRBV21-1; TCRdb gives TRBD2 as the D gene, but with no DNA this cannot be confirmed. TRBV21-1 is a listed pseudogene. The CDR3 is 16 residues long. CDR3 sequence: CASSKERLAGTYEQYF.

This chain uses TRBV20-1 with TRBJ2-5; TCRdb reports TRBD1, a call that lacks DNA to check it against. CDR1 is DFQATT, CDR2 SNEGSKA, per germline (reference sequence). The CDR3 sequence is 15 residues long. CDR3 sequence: CSAGARTGGVETQYF.

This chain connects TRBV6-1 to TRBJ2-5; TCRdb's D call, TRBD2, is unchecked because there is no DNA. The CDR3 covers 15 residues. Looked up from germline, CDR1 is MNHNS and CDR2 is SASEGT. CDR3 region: CASTLTPVGQETQYF.

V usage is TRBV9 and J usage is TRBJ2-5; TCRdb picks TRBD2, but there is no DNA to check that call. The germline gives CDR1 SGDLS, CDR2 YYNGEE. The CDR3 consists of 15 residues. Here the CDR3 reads CASSPSGGQRETQYF.

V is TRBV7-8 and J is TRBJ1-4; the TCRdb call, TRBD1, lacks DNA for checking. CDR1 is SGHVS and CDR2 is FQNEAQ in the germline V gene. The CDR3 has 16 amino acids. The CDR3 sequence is CASSLAPRSGTEKLFF.

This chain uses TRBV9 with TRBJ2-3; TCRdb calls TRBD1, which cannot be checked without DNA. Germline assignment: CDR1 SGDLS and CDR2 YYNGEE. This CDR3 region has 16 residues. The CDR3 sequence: CASSARTGLSTDTQYF.

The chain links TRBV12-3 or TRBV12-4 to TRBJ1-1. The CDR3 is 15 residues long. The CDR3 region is CANREAENWNTEAFF.

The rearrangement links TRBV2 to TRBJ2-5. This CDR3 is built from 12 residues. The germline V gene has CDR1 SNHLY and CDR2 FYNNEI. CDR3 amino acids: CAGGIKQETQYF.

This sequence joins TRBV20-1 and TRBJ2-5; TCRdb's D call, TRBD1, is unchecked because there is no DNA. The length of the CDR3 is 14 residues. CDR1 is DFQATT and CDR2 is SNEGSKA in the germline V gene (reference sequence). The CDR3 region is CSAVRGSGKETQYF.

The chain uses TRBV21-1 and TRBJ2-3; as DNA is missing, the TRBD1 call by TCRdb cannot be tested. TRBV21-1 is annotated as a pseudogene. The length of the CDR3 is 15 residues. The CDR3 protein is CASSKVGGPTDTQYF.